Below, 14 T cell receptor beta chains from the same sample are listed, as sequenced in a study of glioma-infiltrating T cells. The iRepertoire nested amplicon-rescue multiplex PCR amplified TCR alpha and beta CDR3s from RNA. TCRdb re-derived calls from the multiplex PCR reads in MiXCR, one entry per CDR3 protein. The table has more than 110,000 distinct CDR3 sequences, about two fifths seen once. The sample consisted of glioma tissue, nonneoplastic brain tissue, or PBMCs (not recorded which). All receptors derive from a human donor with low-grade glioma or glioblastoma, undergoing nonglioma brain surgery, or in good health (not recorded which).

The rearrangement joins TRBV15 to TRBJ2-1; D may match TRBD1 or TRBD2 (5 bases each). V gave up 3 bases and J gave up 2 bases, with 14 bases separating them. CDR3 length: 16 amino acids. Germline V CDR1 and CDR2: LNHNV, YYDKDF (reference sequence). CDR3 nucleotides: TGTGCCACCAGCAGTCCCGGGACGGTAGCCTACAATGAGCAGTTCTTC. Residues: CATSSPGTVAYNEQFF.

This clonotype showed up just once. This may arise from a read error, as a much more abundant clone is one base away. This chain connects TRBV7-9 to TRBJ2-7; TRBD2 aligns across 8 bases. There are 12 residues in the CDR3. Germline CDR1 and CDR2: SEHNR and FQNEAQ (reference sequence). Written as DNA, the CDR3 is TGTGCCAGCAGATTAGCGGGGAACGAGCAGTACTTC. This encodes CASRLAGNEQYF.

The chain employs TRBV7-9 and TRBJ1-2, with D unresolved. Trimming pared 5 bases from V and 8 bases from J, leaving 12 bases between. This CDR3 has 12 amino acids. The V gene's germline CDR1 is SEHNR and CDR2 FQNEAQ (reference sequence). In DNA, the CDR3 is TGTGCCAGCAGCCTGATCGCAGAGGGCTACACCTTC. It is translated as CASSLIAEGYTF.

This chain links TRBV5-6 with TRBJ2-1, with D possibly being TRBD2 (7 bases). Germline assignment: CDR1 SGHDT and CDR2 YYEEEE. The CDR3 consists of 13 residues. V shed 1 base and J shed 9 bases, with 11 bases lying between them. CDR3 loop: CASSLRGAGEQFF. The DNA of the CDR3 is TGTGCCAGCAGCTTGCGGGGGGCAGGTGAGCAGTTCTTC. The full variable domain, in which reference TRBV5-6 and TRBJ2-1 provide the parts outside the CDR3, is DAGVTQSPTHLIKTRGQQVTLRCSPKSGHDTVSWYQQALGQGPQFIFQYYEEEERQRGNFPDRFSGHQFPNYSSELNVNALLLGDSALYLCASSLRGAGEQFFGPGTRLTVL.

The V gene is TRBV6-2 or TRBV6-3, the J gene TRBJ2-3; D gene unclear. CDR1 is MNHEY, CDR2 SVGEGT, per germline. The CDR3 is 14 residues long. V was pared by 4 bases and J by 4 bases, with 12 bases between. For the CDR3, the DNA is TGTGCCAGCAGTTCAGTCTACACCCCAGATACGCAGTATTTT. Amino acids: CASSSVYTPDTQYF.

The CDR3 spells CASRQKQPQHF. In DNA, the CDR3 is TGTGCCAGCAGGCAAAAACAGCCCCAGCATTTT. The rearrangement links TRBV27 to TRBJ1-5; D gene unclear. Trimming left V 6 bases short and J 7 bases short, with 7 bases between. The CDR3 sequence is 11 residues long. From germline, CDR1 is MNHEY and CDR2 SMNVEV (reference sequence).

The V and J genes are TRBV28 and TRBJ2-3; 9 bases fit TRBD2. The CDR3 is 17 amino acids. The trim removed 0 bases at V and 4 bases at J, leaving 8 bases unmatched. Germline CDR1 MDHEN, CDR2 SYDVKM. The CDR3 sequence is CASSLWGLAARPDTQYF. The CDR3 DNA reads TGTGCCAGCAGTTTATGGGGACTAGCAGCCAGACCAGATACGCAGTATTTT.

This clonotype was seen only once. The V and J genes are TRBV6-2 or TRBV6-3 and TRBJ1-4, with unresolved D. The V end was cut by 4 bases, the J end by 5 bases, with 17 bases between. This CDR3 is built from 16 residues. The germline CDR1 and CDR2 sequences are MNHEY and SVGEGT. Written as DNA, the CDR3 is TGTGCCAGCAGTTTATCGGACGCGGAAGGGAATGAAAAACTGTTTTTT. This gives the protein CASSLSDAEGNEKLFF.

In this sample, this clonotype turned up a few times. The J gene is TRBJ1-5, the V gene TRBV20-1; D is uncertain. The CDR3 spans 13 residues. CDR1 and CDR2 (germline): DFQATT, SNEGSKA (reference sequence). Trimming removed 1 base at V and 7 bases at J, with 11 bases between. CDR3 loop: CSARVPFPQPQHF. Here the CDR3 DNA reads TGCAGTGCTAGAGTTCCGTTCCCCCAGCCCCAGCATTTT.

The gene calls are TRBV5-1 and TRBJ2-7, with TRBD1 matching over 7 bases. Unmatched junction bases numbered 9, after V lost 0 bases and J lost 9 bases. Germline assignment: CDR1 SGHRS and CDR2 YFSETQ. The CDR3 extends over 14 amino acids. Here the CDR3 reads CASSLGGQAPGQYF. The CDR3, as DNA: TGCGCCAGCAGCTTGGGAGGACAGGCCCCTGGGCAGTACTTC.

This clonotype occurred a few times. CDR3 region: CASSGGVNTGELFF. CDR3 DNA sequence: TGTGCCAGCAGTGGAGGAGTAAACACCGGGGAGCTGTTTTTT. The chain joins TRBV6-2 or TRBV6-3 to TRBJ2-2, with D possibly matching TRBD2 (5 bases). The V gene's germline CDR1 is MNHEY and CDR2 SVGEGT. CDR3 length equals 14 residues. V lost 5 bases and J 2 bases, leaving 9 bases between the germline ends.

The chain carries TRBV7-9 and TRBJ2-3; D is undetermined. The CDR3 consists of 13 residues. Germline values: CDR1 SEHNR, CDR2 FQNEAQ (reference sequence). The germline V and J ends were trimmed by 5 bases and 8 bases, with 14 bases remaining between them. The CDR3 sequence is CASSPSGFRTQYF. The CDR3 region has the DNA TGTGCCAGCAGCCCTTCCGGGTTTCGTACGCAGTATTTT.

The gene calls are TRBV15 and TRBJ1-2; TRBD1 matches 9 bases. Germline V gene lookup returns CDR1 LNHNV and CDR2 YYDKDF (reference sequence). This CDR3 is built from 15 residues. Unmatched junction bases numbered 7, after V lost 0 bases and J lost 8 bases. The CDR3 DNA reads as TGTGCCACCAGCAGAGATCTAACAGGGGGCCGGGGCTACACCTTC. Translating it yields CATSRDLTGGRGYTF.

This chain links TRBV12-3 or TRBV12-4 with TRBJ1-2, with D perhaps TRBD1 (5 bases). The V end was cut by 6 bases, the J end by 8 bases, with 19 bases between. This CDR3 is 14 amino acids long. The CDR3 DNA sequence: TGTGCCAGCAGCATCTCGGGGGGGTTGAGGGGCTACACCTTC. This translates into CASSISGGLRGYTF.